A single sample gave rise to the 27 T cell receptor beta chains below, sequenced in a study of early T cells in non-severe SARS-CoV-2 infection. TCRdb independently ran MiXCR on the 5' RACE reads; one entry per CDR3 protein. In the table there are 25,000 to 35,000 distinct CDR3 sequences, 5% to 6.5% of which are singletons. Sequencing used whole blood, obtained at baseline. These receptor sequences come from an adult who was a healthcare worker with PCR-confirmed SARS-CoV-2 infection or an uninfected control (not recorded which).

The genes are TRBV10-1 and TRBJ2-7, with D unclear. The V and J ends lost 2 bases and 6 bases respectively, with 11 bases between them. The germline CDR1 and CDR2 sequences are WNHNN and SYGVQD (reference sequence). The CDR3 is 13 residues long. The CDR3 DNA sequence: TGCGCCAGCAGTGAGGGTCAGGTCACCGAGCAGTACTTC. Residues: CASSEGQVTEQYF.

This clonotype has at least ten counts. The CDR3 region is CAISDLRQGVQETQYF. CDR3 DNA: TGTGCCATCAGTGACCTTAGACAGGGAGTCCAAGAGACCCAGTACTTC. This sequence joins TRBV10-3 and TRBJ2-5; 7 bases match TRBD1. CDR1 ENHRY and CDR2 SYGVKD come from the germline V gene. The V and J ends lost 3 bases and 1 base, in that order; junction bases with no gene match: 8. The CDR3 is 16 amino acids.

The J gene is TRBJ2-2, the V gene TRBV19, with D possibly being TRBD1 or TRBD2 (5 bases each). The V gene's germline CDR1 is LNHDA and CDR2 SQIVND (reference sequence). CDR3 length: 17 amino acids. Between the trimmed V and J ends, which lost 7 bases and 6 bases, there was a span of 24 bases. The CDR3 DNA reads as TGTGCCAGTACCTATACCGGAACCGGGACCACCCCCGGGGAGCTGTTTTTT. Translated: CASTYTGTGTTPGELFF.

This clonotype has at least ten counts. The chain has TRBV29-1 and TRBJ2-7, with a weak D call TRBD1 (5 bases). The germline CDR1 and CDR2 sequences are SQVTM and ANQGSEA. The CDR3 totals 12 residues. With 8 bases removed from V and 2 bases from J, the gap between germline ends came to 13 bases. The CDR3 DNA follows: TGCAGCATCCAACAGGAGACCTACGAGCAGTACTTC. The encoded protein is CSIQQETYEQYF.

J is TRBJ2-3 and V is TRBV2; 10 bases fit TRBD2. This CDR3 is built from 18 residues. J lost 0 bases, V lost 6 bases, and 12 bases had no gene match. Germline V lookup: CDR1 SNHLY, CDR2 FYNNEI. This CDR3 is CASRPLAGAPDSTDTQYF. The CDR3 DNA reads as TGTGCCAGCAGACCCCTAGCGGGGGCCCCTGATAGCACAGATACGCAGTATTTT.

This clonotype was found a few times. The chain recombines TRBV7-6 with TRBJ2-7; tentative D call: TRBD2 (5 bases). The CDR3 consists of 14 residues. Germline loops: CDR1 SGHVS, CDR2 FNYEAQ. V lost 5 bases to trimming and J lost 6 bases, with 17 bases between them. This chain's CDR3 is CASSLLGVGSEQYF. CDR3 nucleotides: TGTGCCAGCAGCCTTCTGGGAGTTGGGTCCGAGCAGTACTTC.

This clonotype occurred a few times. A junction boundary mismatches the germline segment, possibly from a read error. The CDR3 sequence is CASSRGQGINQPQHF. CDR3 DNA sequence: TGTGCCAGTTCACGGGGACAGGGGATCAATCAGCCCCAGCATTTT. The chain employs TRBV18 and TRBJ1-5, with TRBD1 matching over 10 bases. CDR1 and CDR2 from the germline V gene are KGHSH and LQKENI. This CDR3 is 15 amino acids long.

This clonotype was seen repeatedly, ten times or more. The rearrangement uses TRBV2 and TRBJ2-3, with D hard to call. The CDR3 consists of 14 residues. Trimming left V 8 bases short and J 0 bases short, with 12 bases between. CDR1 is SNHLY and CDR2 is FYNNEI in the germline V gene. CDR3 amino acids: CASRQIWSTDTQYF. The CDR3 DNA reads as TGTGCCAGCCGCCAAATCTGGAGCACAGATACGCAGTATTTT.

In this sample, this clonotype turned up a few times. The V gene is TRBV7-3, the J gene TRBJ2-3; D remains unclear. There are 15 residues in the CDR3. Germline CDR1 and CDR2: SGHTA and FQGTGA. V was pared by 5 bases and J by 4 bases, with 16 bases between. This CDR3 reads CASSPTLGSADTQYF. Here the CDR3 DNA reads TGTGCCAGCAGCCCGACGCTAGGAAGTGCAGATACGCAGTATTTT.

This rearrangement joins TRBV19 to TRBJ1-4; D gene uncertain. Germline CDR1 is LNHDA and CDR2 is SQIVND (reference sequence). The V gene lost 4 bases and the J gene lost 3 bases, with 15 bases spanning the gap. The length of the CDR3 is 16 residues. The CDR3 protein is CASSTPEAVANEKLFF. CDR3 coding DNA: TGTGCCAGTAGTACCCCGGAGGCAGTCGCTAATGAAAAACTGTTTTTT.

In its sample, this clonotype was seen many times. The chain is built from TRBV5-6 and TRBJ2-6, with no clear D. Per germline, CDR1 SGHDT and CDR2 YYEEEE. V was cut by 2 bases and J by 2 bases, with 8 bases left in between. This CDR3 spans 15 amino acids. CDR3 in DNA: TGTGCCAGCAGCTTTCAGAGGACTGGGGCCAACGTCCTGACTTTC. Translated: CASSFQRTGANVLTF.

The CDR3 region has the DNA TGTGCCAGCACCTCCGGCCTGGGTAGTGGTCGCACAGATACGCAGTATTTT. Translation gives CASTSGLGSGRTDTQYF. The J gene is TRBJ2-3, the V gene TRBV5-4; no clear D gene. With 6 bases removed from V and 1 base from J, the gap between germline ends came to 21 bases. Germline CDR1 SGHNT, CDR2 YYREEE (reference sequence). The CDR3 has 17 amino acids. The whole variable domain, remainder taken from reference TRBV5-4 and TRBJ2-3, is ETGVTQSPTHLIKTRGQQVTLRCSSQSGHNTVSWYQQALGQGPQFIFQYYREEENGRGNFPPRFSGLQFPNYSSELNVNALELDDSALYLCASTSGLGSGRTDTQYFGPGTRLTVL.

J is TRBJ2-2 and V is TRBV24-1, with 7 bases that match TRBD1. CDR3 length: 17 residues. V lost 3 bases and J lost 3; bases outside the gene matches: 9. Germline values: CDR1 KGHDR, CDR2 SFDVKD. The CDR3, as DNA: TGTGCCACCAGTGATACCTCGACAGGGAGAGACACCGGGGAGCTGTTTTTT. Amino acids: CATSDTSTGRDTGELFF.

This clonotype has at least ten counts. The CDR3 DNA sequence: TGTGCCAGCAGCAAGGGGGACAGGGTTTCCACAGATACGCAGTATTTT. It is translated as CASSKGDRVSTDTQYF. The chain links TRBV7-9 to TRBJ2-3; 9 bases align to TRBD1. After removal of 5 bases from V and 2 bases from J, the junction contained 8 bases not matched to a gene. The CDR3 has 16 amino acids. CDR1 SEHNR and CDR2 FQNEAQ come from the germline V gene (reference sequence).

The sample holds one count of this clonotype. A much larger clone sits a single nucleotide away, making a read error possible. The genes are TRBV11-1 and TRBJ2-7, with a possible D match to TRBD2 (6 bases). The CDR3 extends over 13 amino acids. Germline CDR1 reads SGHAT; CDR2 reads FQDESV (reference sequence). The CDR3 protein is CVSSLSGAMEQYF. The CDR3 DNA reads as TGTGTCAGCAGCCTTAGCGGAGCAATGGAGCAGTACTTC.

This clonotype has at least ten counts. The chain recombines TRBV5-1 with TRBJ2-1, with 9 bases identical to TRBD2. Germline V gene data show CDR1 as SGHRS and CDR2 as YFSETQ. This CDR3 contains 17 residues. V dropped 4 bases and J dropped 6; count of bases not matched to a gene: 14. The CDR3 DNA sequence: TGCGCCAGCAGCCCGGGCCCCGGCCTAGCGGGAATCAATGAGCAGTTCTTC. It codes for CASSPGPGLAGINEQFF.

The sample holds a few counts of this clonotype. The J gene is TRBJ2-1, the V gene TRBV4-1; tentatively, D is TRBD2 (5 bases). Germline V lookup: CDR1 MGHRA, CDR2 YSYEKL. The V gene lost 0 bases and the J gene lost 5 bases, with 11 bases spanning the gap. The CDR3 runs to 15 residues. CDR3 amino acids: CASSQDLYGNNEQFF. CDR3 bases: TGCGCCAGCAGCCAAGATCTTTACGGGAACAATGAGCAGTTCTTC.

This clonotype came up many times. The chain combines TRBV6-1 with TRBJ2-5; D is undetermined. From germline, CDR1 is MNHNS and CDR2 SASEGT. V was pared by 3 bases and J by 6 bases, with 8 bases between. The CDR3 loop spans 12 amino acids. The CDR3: CASSDGPKTQYF. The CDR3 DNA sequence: TGTGCCAGCAGTGATGGACCAAAGACCCAGTACTTC.

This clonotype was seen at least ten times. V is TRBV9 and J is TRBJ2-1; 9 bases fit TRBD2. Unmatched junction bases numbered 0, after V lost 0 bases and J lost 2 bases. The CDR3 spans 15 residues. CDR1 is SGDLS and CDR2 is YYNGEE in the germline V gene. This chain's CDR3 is CASSVGGRAYNEQFF. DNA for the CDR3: TGTGCCAGCAGCGTAGGCGGGAGGGCCTACAATGAGCAGTTCTTC.

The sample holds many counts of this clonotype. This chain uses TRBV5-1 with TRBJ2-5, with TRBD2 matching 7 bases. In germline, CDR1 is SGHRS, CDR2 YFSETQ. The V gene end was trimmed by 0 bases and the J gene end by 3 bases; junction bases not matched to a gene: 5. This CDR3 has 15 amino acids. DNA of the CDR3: TGCGCCAGCAGCTTGGGGAACAGCGGGAAAGAGACCCAGTACTTC. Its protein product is CASSLGNSGKETQYF. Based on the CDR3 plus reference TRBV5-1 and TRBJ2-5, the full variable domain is KAGVTQTPRYLIKTRGQQVTLSCSPISGHRSVSWYQQTPGQGLQFLFEYFSETQRNKGNFPGRFSGRQFSNSRSEMNVSTLELGDSALYLCASSLGNSGKETQYFGPGTRLLVL.

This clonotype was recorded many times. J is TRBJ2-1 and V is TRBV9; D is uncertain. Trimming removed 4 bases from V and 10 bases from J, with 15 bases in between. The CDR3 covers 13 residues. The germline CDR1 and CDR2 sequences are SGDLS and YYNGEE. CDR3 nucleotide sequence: TGTGCCAGCAGCCTTTGGACCCTCGGGGAGCAGTTCTTC. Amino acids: CASSLWTLGEQFF.

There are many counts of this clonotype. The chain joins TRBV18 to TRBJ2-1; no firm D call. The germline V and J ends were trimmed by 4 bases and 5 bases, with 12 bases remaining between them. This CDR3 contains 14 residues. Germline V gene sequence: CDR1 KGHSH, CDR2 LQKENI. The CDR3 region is CASSLSGRDNEQFF. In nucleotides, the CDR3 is TGTGCCAGCTCACTTTCGGGCAGAGACAATGAGCAGTTCTTC.

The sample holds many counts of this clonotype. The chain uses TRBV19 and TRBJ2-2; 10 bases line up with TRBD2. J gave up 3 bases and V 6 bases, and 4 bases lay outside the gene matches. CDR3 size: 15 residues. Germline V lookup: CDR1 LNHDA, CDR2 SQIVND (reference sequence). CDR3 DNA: TGTGCCAGTAGCCCTAGCGGGGGATACACCGGGGAGCTGTTTTTT. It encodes CASSPSGGYTGELFF.

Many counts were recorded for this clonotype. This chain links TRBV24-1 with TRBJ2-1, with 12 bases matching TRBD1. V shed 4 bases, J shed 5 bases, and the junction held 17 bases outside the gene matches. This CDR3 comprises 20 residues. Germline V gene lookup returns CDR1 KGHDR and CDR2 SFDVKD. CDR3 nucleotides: TGTGCCACCAGTGACCCCCGGGACAGGGGGCCGAGTAATCAGGACAATGAGCAGTTCTTC. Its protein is CATSDPRDRGPSNQDNEQFF.

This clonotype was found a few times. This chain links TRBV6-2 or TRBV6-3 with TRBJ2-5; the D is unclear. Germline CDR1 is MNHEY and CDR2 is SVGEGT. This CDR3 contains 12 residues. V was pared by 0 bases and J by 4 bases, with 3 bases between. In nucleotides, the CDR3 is TGTGCCAGCAGTTACTCCCGAGAGACCCAGTACTTC. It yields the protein CASSYSRETQYF.

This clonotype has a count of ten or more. The CDR3 DNA follows: TGTGCCAGCAGTTCCACGGGTAGCGGGAGTGGTTACGAGCAGTACTTC. Translation gives CASSSTGSGSGYEQYF. The chain uses TRBV6-6 and TRBJ2-7; TRBD2 matches at 9 bases. With 4 bases clipped from V and 4 bases from J, the junction kept 11 bases outside the gene matches. The CDR3 has 16 residues. CDR1 MNHNY and CDR2 SVGAGI come from the germline V gene (reference sequence).

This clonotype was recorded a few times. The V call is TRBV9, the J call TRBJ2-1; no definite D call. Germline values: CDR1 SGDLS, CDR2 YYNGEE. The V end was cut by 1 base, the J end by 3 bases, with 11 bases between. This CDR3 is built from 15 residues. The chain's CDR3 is CASSVSGYIYNEQFF. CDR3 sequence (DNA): TGTGCCAGCAGCGTATCTGGCTATATCTACAATGAGCAGTTCTTC.